This T cell receptor (beta chain) was obtained from a study of cytomegalovirus exposure and HLA in healthy donors. Study in general: Roughly 180 million T cells yielded some 120 million unique TCR beta sequences in earlier analysis. Study-wide findings and caveats: The study found most TCR sequences rare, yet found some public TCRs in many donors.

CDR3 size: 17 residues. Deletions cut 2 bases from V and 0 bases from J, with 15 bases between. Germline assignment: CDR1 SGDLS and CDR2 YYNGEE. With respect to this clone: Its target is not known.

The PCR employed 60 Vbeta primers together with 13 Jbeta primers. Data came from immunoSEQ multiplex PCR; TCRdb stores just in-frame clones and leaves some out. The sample lists some 150,000 clones; roughly four fifths were seen once. This sequence originates from a man between 35 and 55 years old in good health and CMV-seropositive. This chain connects TRBV9 to TRBJ1-5; D is ambiguous. Source material: PBMCs. The CDR3 loop is CASSVSLSVSSNQPQHF. In DNA form, the CDR3 reads TGTGCCAGCAGCGTTAGCTTGAGTGTCTCTAGCAATCAGCCCCAGCATTTT.